This T cell receptor beta chain was sequenced in a study of T cell responses to AZD1222 COVID-19 vaccine. Study-level points and caveats: The CD4 TCRs associated with vaccination extended across spike and predominated at 160-218 and 743-854. Clonal diversity was possibly underestimated, and white British individuals and females predominated among donors.

The CDR3 extends over 15 amino acids. Germline CDR1 KGHSH, CDR2 LQKENI. Trimming cost V 3 bases and J 8 bases, with 17 bases left between them. Clones were read by immunoSEQ multiplex PCR, and TCRdb kept only the in-frame ones, dropping some. The sample yields roughly 180,000 clones, around 87% seen once. Of note for this clone: The antigen is unknown.

The input for sequencing was peripheral blood, taken on day 0 of MenACWY control vaccination. The chain has TRBV18 and TRBJ1-5, with D perhaps TRBD1 (5 bases). This receptor was identified in an adult in good health. The CDR3 loop reads CASSPREGQVEPQHF. The CDR3 DNA reads as TGTGCCAGCTCACCCCGCGAGGGGCAGGTGGAGCCCCAGCATTTT. The entire variable domain, with the rest obtained from reference TRBV18 and TRBJ1-5, is as follows: NAGVMQNPRHLVRRRGQEARLRCSPMKGHSHVYWYRQLPEEGLKFMVYLQKENIIDESGMPKERFSAEFPKEGPSILRIQQVVRGDSAAYFCASSPREGQVEPQHFGDGTRLSIL.